These 20 T cell receptor beta chains were sequenced from one sample in a study of low-dose radiotherapy and immunotherapy resistance in tumors. The time point denotes: before trial treatment. The authors amplified TCRs for about 20 PCR cycles with a constant-region primer and a V-primer adapter. TCRdb called the reads again in MiXCR, with one record for every CDR3 protein. This table holds about 47,000 distinct CDR3 sequences, about an eighth found once. This specimen consisted of PBMCs, obtained before treatment. The receptors come from a female donor with ovarian cancer.

This clonotype was recorded at least ten times. The V and J genes are TRBV7-9 and TRBJ2-4; 11 nucleotides match TRBD2. The CDR3 has 16 amino acids. V shed 0 bases, J shed 6 bases, and the junction held 4 bases outside the gene matches. Germline CDR1 and CDR2: SEHNR and FQNEAQ (reference sequence). In nucleotides, the CDR3 is TGTGCCAGCAGCTTAGCGCCCCTAGCGGGGGGAAACATTCAGTACTTC. It specifies CASSLAPLAGGNIQYF.

In its sample, this clonotype was seen a few times. The chain has TRBV28 and TRBJ1-6; TRBD1 matches at 7 bases. CDR3 size: 13 residues. After removal of 2 bases from V and 12 bases from J, the junction contained 4 bases not matched to a gene. Germline V CDR1 and CDR2: MDHEN, SYDVKM. CDR3 amino acids: CASSLLAGGPLHF. CDR3 nucleotides: TGTGCCAGCAGTTTACTGGCAGGGGGACCCCTCCACTTT.

This clonotype was seen many times. The rearrangement links TRBV12-3 or TRBV12-4 to TRBJ2-6; TRBD2 matches at 11 bases. Trimming cost V 6 bases and J 3 bases; bases outside gene matches: 7. The CDR3 has 17 residues. This CDR3 is CASSQLAGAFGANVLTF. CDR3 coding DNA: TGTGCCAGCAGCCAACTAGCGGGAGCCTTTGGGGCCAACGTCCTGACTTTC.

In this sample, this clonotype turned up many times. This sequence joins TRBV29-1 and TRBJ2-7; TRBD2 aligns across 8 bases. The CDR3 has 13 amino acids. Germline lookup yields CDR1 SQVTM and CDR2 ANQGSEA. J gave up 1 base and V 5 bases, and 4 bases lay outside the gene matches. The CDR3 reads CSVRASGSYEQYF. CDR3 nucleotides: TGCAGCGTTCGGGCTAGCGGGTCCTACGAGCAGTACTTC.

On this clonotype: Given a far larger clone just one base away, this is likely a sequencing read error. V usage is TRBV6-1 and J usage is TRBJ2-3, with D tentatively TRBD2 (6 bases). CDR1 and CDR2 (germline): MNHNS, SASEGT. This CDR3 is built from 15 residues. V was trimmed by 10 bases and J by 0 bases, leaving 17 bases between them. This CDR3 reads CATNPRGTSTDTQYF. CDR3 sequence (DNA): TGTGCCACCAACCCCCGAGGGACTAGCACAGATACGCAGTATTTT.

This clonotype was detected many times. The chain recombines TRBV12-3 or TRBV12-4 with TRBJ2-2; TRBD1 agrees at 10 bases. This CDR3 spans 18 amino acids. J gave up 5 bases and V 2 bases, and 11 bases lay outside the gene matches. DNA of the CDR3: TGTGCCAGCAGTTTAAGGACAGGGGGTTCCCAGGGGACCGGGGAGCTGTTTTTT. It yields the protein CASSLRTGGSQGTGELFF.

This clonotype was seen repeatedly, ten times or more. The genes are TRBV5-1 and TRBJ1-1; D is perhaps TRBD1 (5 bases). V was shortened by 2 bases and J by 6 bases, with 8 bases between the two germline ends. Looked up from germline, CDR1 is SGHRS and CDR2 is YFSETQ. The CDR3 spans 12 residues. CDR3 in amino acids: CASSFRDAEAFF. The CDR3 coding sequence is TGCGCCAGCAGCTTTCGGGACGCTGAAGCTTTCTTT.

This clonotype has a count of ten or more. The chain uses TRBV9 and TRBJ2-1; 8 nucleotides line up with TRBD2. The V gene's germline CDR1 is SGDLS and CDR2 YYNGEE. The ends lost 4 bases at V and 7 bases at J; junction bases unmatched: 13. This CDR3 region has 16 residues. The CDR3 sequence: CASSPRGSGILNEQFF. CDR3 DNA sequence: TGTGCCAGCAGCCCCCGGGGTAGCGGGATACTAAATGAGCAGTTCTTC. Complete variable domain (other parts from reference TRBV9 and TRBJ2-1): DSGVTQTPKHLITATGQRVTLRCSPRSGDLSVYWYQQSLDQGLQFLIQYYNGEERAKGNILERFSAQQFPDLHSELNLSSLELGDSALYFCASSPRGSGILNEQFFGPGTRLTVL.

This clonotype was recorded many times. The chain carries TRBV24-1 and TRBJ2-1; 10 nucleotides align to TRBD2. Germline CDR1 reads KGHDR; CDR2 reads SFDVKD. The CDR3 spans 15 residues. The V segment lost 7 bases and the J segment 3 bases; nucleotides outside the gene matches: 5. CDR3 in amino acids: CATSLAGVGYNEQFF. The CDR3 bases are TGTGCCACCAGCCTAGCGGGAGTCGGCTACAATGAGCAGTTCTTC.

The rearrangement uses TRBV15 and TRBJ2-4; 8 bases are a match to TRBD2. This CDR3 has 17 residues. The V gene's germline CDR1 is LNHNV and CDR2 YYDKDF (reference sequence). The V segment lost 10 bases and the J segment 2 bases; nucleotides outside the gene matches: 16. The CDR3 DNA reads as TGTGCCAGCAACCCCGGGGTCCGGGGGGGAACCAAAAACATTCAGTACTTC. It translates to CASNPGVRGGTKNIQYF. The full variable domain, rest sourced from reference TRBV15 and TRBJ2-4, is DAMVIQNPRYQVTQFGKPVTLSCSQTLNHNVMYWYQQKSSQAPKLLFHYYDKDFNNEADTPDNFQSRRPNTSFCFLDIRSPGLGDTAMYLCASNPGVRGGTKNIQYFGAGTRLSVL.

This clonotype appeared many times. V usage is TRBV5-8 and J usage is TRBJ2-1; TRBD2 matches 10 bases. Per the germline V gene, CDR1 is SGHTS and CDR2 is YDEGEE. V shed 9 bases, J shed 6 bases, and the junction held 15 bases outside the gene matches. The CDR3 sequence is 16 residues long. The CDR3 spells CATPPWTSGGGNEQFF. As DNA, the CDR3 is TGTGCCACCCCCCCATGGACTAGCGGAGGGGGCAATGAGCAGTTCTTC.

This clonotype occurred many times. This chain connects TRBV7-3 to TRBJ2-2, with 7 bases that match TRBD2. From germline, CDR1 is SGHTA and CDR2 FQGTGA. The V segment lost 2 bases and the J segment 6 bases; nucleotides outside the gene matches: 9. The CDR3 has 16 residues. The CDR3 reads CASSLVAGVSPGELFF. The CDR3 nucleotides read TGTGCCAGCAGCTTAGTGGCGGGAGTCTCCCCCGGGGAGCTGTTTTTT. The full variable domain, rest sourced from reference TRBV7-3 and TRBJ2-2, is GAGVSQTPSNKVTEKGKYVELRCDPISGHTALYWYRQSLGQGPEFLIYFQGTGAADDSGLPNDRFFAVRPEGSVSTLKIQRTERGDSAVYLCASSLVAGVSPGELFFGEGSRLTVL.

V and J are TRBV20-1 and TRBJ2-3, with 7 positions matching TRBD2. Per germline, CDR1 DFQATT and CDR2 SNEGSKA (reference sequence). The CDR3 sequence is 15 residues long. The V and J ends lost 1 base and 2 bases, in that order; junction bases with no gene match: 6. The CDR3 DNA reads TGCAGTGCTAGAGGGGGGGGAGAATTCACAGATACGCAGTATTTT. The encoded protein is CSARGGGEFTDTQYF.

Of note for this clonotype: Since a far larger clone is one base different, this is likely a read error. V gene TRBV7-3 combines with J gene TRBJ2-7; D is possibly TRBD1 or TRBD2 (5 bases each). V was trimmed by 5 bases and J by 0 bases, leaving 17 bases between them. CDR3 length equals 16 residues. Per germline, CDR1 SGHTA and CDR2 FQGTGA. CDR3 DNA: TGTGCCAGCAGCCCCGTCTTCAGGGCGGGCTCCTACGAGCAGTACTTC. Its protein product is CASSPVFRAGSYEQYF.

The table lists this clonotype with many counts. The genes are TRBV27 and TRBJ2-1, with 11 positions matching TRBD2. V trimming: 8 bases; J trimming: 7 bases; junction bases outside the gene matches: 13. CDR3 length: 16 amino acids. Germline CDR1 reads MNHEY; CDR2 reads SMNVEV (reference sequence). CDR3 residues: CASQDRGTSGVNEQFF. The CDR3 nucleotides are TGTGCCAGCCAAGACCGTGGGACTAGCGGAGTAAATGAGCAGTTCTTC.

This clonotype was seen repeatedly, ten times or more. The chain joins TRBV18 to TRBJ2-1; D is undetermined. In germline, CDR1 is KGHSH, CDR2 LQKENI. V was trimmed by 1 base and J by 10 bases, leaving 5 bases between them. The CDR3 extends over 11 amino acids. CDR3 region: CASSPQREQFF. The CDR3 DNA reads TGTGCCAGCTCACCACAAAGGGAGCAGTTCTTC.

The chain uses TRBV2 and TRBJ2-2; TRBD2 might be the D (5 bases). This CDR3 is 14 amino acids long. Germline CDR1 reads SNHLY; CDR2 reads FYNNEI. V lost 9 bases, J lost 16 bases, and 27 bases lay in between. Here the CDR3 DNA reads TGTGCCAGTACCGGACCCAAAGGATCCGGGGAGAGGTTTTTT. This encodes CASTGPKGSGERFF.

This clonotype was seen many times. V is TRBV6-5 and J is TRBJ2-2; 10 bases are a match to TRBD1. The CDR3 contains 14 residues. Germline V gene lookup returns CDR1 MNHEY and CDR2 SVGAGI. The ends lost 5 bases at V and 5 bases at J; junction bases unmatched: 2. CDR3 sequence (DNA): TGTGCCAGCAGTCAGGGACAGGGGACCGGGGAGCTGTTTTTT. Its translation is CASSQGQGTGELFF.

The table lists this clonotype with many counts. The J gene is TRBJ2-7, the V gene TRBV20-1, with 8 nucleotides matching TRBD2. V was clipped by 3 bases and J by 3 bases; unmatched bases: 10. The CDR3 extends over 15 amino acids. Germline V gives CDR1 DFQATT, CDR2 SNEGSKA (reference sequence). The CDR3 nucleotides read TGCAGTGCTAGGGACGGGGGGGGGCTAGGCTACGAGCAGTACTTC. Its protein product is CSARDGGGLGYEQYF.

This clonotype was detected a few times. The rearrangement links TRBV2 to TRBJ2-7; TRBD1 agrees at 7 bases. Trimming cost V 1 base and J 2 bases; bases outside gene matches: 2. The CDR3 spans 14 residues. Germline V gives CDR1 SNHLY, CDR2 FYNNEI. Written as DNA, the CDR3 is TGTGCCAGCAGTGAAGAGAGGGGGCCCTACGAGCAGTACTTC. Translated: CASSEERGPYEQYF.